The 32 T cell receptor beta chains given below trace back to one sample, sequenced in a study of molecular identifiers for immune sequencing clone quantification. TCRdb reprocessed the PCR reads via MiXCR and lists one record per CDR3 protein. This sample has about 10,000 distinct CDR3 sequences; 20% to 25% occur once, and the top ten carry around 1.5%. Sequencing was done on a sample of naive CD8+ T cells from blood, with Jurkat cell RNA spiked in. Subset defined: FACS-sorted CD8+CD4-CCR7+CD45RA+ naive T cells. The receptors were sampled from a human donor in good health. Some libraries in this study had Jurkat cell RNA spiked in.

By sample fraction, this clonotype is medium-sized. Here the CDR3 reads CASSLTPGEGGQPQHF. CDR3 DNA: TGTGCCAGCAGCCTGACACCAGGGGAGGGTGGACAGCCCCAGCATTTT. The rearrangement uses TRBV28 and TRBJ1-5; weak D call: TRBD1 (6 bases). There are 16 residues in the CDR3. The V end lost 6 bases, the J end lost 7 bases, and 22 bases lay between the germline ends. Germline V lookup: CDR1 MDHEN, CDR2 SYDVKM.

The chain links TRBV7-9 to TRBJ2-7; 10 positions match TRBD1. Germline assignment: CDR1 SEHNR and CDR2 FQNEAQ (reference sequence). This CDR3 has 16 residues. V lost 5 bases to trimming and J lost 3 bases; unmatched junction nucleotides: 10. Here the CDR3 DNA reads TGTGCCAGCAGCAAGGGACAGGGGTACTGCTTCTACGAGCAGTACTTC. This sequence encodes CASSKGQGYCFYEQYF.

In regard to this clonotype: A much larger clone differs from this one at a single base, so this may be a read error. The chain couples TRBV7-7 to TRBJ1-1; D gene ambiguous. CDR3 length: 13 amino acids. Germline loops: CDR1 SSHAT, CDR2 FNYEAQ (reference sequence). CDR3 loop: CAGSLATNTEAFF. As DNA, the CDR3 is TGTGCCGGCAGCCTAGCAACGAACACTGAAGCTTTCTTT.

This clonotype appeared a single time. This may come from a read error, since a much larger clone is one base off. The chain combines TRBV29-1 with TRBJ2-1; 9 bases are a match to TRBD1. V lost 7 bases to trimming and J lost 11 bases; unmatched junction nucleotides: 3. This CDR3 has 10 amino acids. The germline V gene encodes CDR1 SQVTM and CDR2 ANQGSEA. CDR3 sequence (DNA): TGCAGCGCCGGGACAGGGAAGCAGTTCTTC. This codes for CSAGTGKQFF.

This clonotype came up a few times. A much larger clone lies a single base off, so this may be a read error. The rearrangement joins TRBV24-1 to TRBJ2-5; possibly TRBD1 for D (5 bases). CDR3 length equals 15 residues. CDR1 and CDR2 (germline): KGHDR, SFDVKD. The CDR3 DNA reads as TGTGCCACCAGTGAGACAGCCGACAGTCAAGAGCCCCAGTACTTC. Its protein product is CATSETADSQEPQYF.

This clonotype ranks as medium-sized. The chain combines TRBV10-3 with TRBJ2-5, with D possibly TRBD1 on 5 matching bases. Germline V CDR1 and CDR2: ENHRY, SYGVKD. The length of the CDR3 is 17 residues. V lost 3 bases and J 5 bases, leaving 22 bases between the germline ends. CDR3 region: CAISDVKGSTLGETQYF. CDR3 in DNA: TGTGCCATCAGTGACGTTAAGGGGTCCACCCTGGGGGAGACCCAGTACTTC.

By sample fraction, this clonotype is medium-sized. J is TRBJ2-1 and V is TRBV30; D not resolved. Germline V CDR1 and CDR2: GTSNPN, SVGIG (reference sequence). V was pared by 2 bases and J by 13 bases, with 12 bases between. The CDR3 is 11 residues long. The CDR3 region has the DNA TGTGCCTGGAGTCCCGCCGAGACTCAGTTCTTC. Translation: CAWSPAETQFF. The entire variable domain, with the rest obtained from reference TRBV30 and TRBJ2-1, is as follows: SQTIHQWPATLVQPVGSPLSLECTVEGTSNPNLYWYRQAAGRGLQLLFYSVGIGQISSEVPQNLSASRPQDRQFILSSKKLLLSDSGFYLCAWSPAETQFFGPGTRLTVL.

This clonotype was counted only a few times. A clone one base away is much larger, so this may be a read error. This chain joins TRBV19 and TRBJ2-1; D is undetermined. This CDR3 contains 14 residues. The V gene lost 6 bases and the J gene lost 8 bases, with 17 bases spanning the gap. Germline assignment: CDR1 LNHDA and CDR2 SQIVND (reference sequence). The DNA of the CDR3 is TGTGCCAGTAGCCCCGTCCCCAGCGCTGATGAGCAGTTCTTC. Translation: CASSPVPSADEQFF.

This clonotype is medium-sized. The chain recombines TRBV28 with TRBJ2-3; the D gene is possibly TRBD2 (6 bases). The CDR3 is made up of 15 amino acids. The germline CDR1 and CDR2 sequences are MDHEN and SYDVKM. The ends were cut back, 6 bases at V and 2 bases at J, with 15 bases in the middle. DNA for the CDR3: TGTGCCAGCAGCTACCAGGAGGGTACCACAGATACGCAGTATTTT. It translates to CASSYQEGTTDTQYF.

This clonotype is categorized as medium-sized. The chain employs TRBV6-5 and TRBJ1-1; D ambiguous. The germline V gene encodes CDR1 MNHEY and CDR2 SVGAGI. Trimming removed 6 bases at V and 1 base at J, with 18 bases between. The CDR3 runs to 16 residues. The DNA for the CDR3 is TGTGCCAGCAGCCCCTTTTCCAGCCGCCCGAACACTGAAGCTTTCTTT. This translates into CASSPFSSRPNTEAFF.

This clonotype was seen a single time. Possible read error: a much larger clone is one base away. This chain links TRBV27 with TRBJ2-1; weak D call: TRBD2 (7 bases). Germline V gene lookup returns CDR1 MNHEY and CDR2 SMNVEV (reference sequence). The CDR3 consists of 16 residues. The CDR3 protein is CASSPAGERGYNQQFF. DNA for the CDR3: TGTGCCAGCAGTCCGGCAGGGGAGCGGGGATACAATCAGCAGTTCTTC.

This clonotype was observed a handful of times. A much larger clone lies a single base off, so this may be a read error. The chain carries TRBV6-2 or TRBV6-3 and TRBJ2-1, with TRBD2 matching over 9 bases. The CDR3 covers 14 residues. Looked up from germline, CDR1 is MNHEY and CDR2 is SVGEGT. CDR3 nucleotide sequence: TGTGCCAGCAGTTACGGCGGGGGGGGGAATGAGCAGGTCTTC. Translated, it gives CASSYGGGGNEQVF.

In this sample, this clonotype is medium-sized. V usage is TRBV27 and J usage is TRBJ2-4; TRBD2 matches at 9 bases. CDR1 and CDR2 from the germline V gene are MNHEY and SMNVEV (reference sequence). The length of the CDR3 is 15 residues. V trimming: 8 bases; J trimming: 0 bases; junction bases outside the gene matches: 5. This chain's CDR3 is CASALAGVAKNIQYF. CDR3 in DNA: TGTGCCAGCGCGTTAGCGGGGGTAGCCAAAAACATTCAGTACTTC.

In its sample, this clonotype ranks as medium-sized. The genes are TRBV7-8 and TRBJ2-3; D is perhaps TRBD2 (5 bases). The CDR3 spans 15 residues. The ends were cut back, 2 bases at V and 6 bases at J, with 15 bases in the middle. The germline V gene encodes CDR1 SGHVS and CDR2 FQNEAQ. The CDR3 DNA is TGTGCCAGCAGCTTATACGGCGGGCGGGCGGATACGCAGTATTTT. This encodes CASSLYGGRADTQYF. The entire variable domain, with the rest obtained from reference TRBV7-8 and TRBJ2-3, is as follows: GAGVSQSPRYKVAKRGQDVALRCDPISGHVSLFWYQQALGQGPEFLTYFQNEAQLDKSGLPSDRFFAERPEGSVSTLKIQRTQQEDSAVYLCASSLYGGRADTQYFGPGTRLTVL.

This clonotype was observed a handful of times. A much larger clone lies a single base off, so this may be a read error. This chain connects TRBV19 to TRBJ1-5, with a possible D match to TRBD1 (5 bases). Germline values: CDR1 LNHDA, CDR2 SQIVND (reference sequence). The CDR3 has 15 residues. The CDR3 bases are TGTGCCAGTAGTATAGGGACAAGGAGCAATCAGCCCCAGCAGTTT. As protein: CASSIGTRSNQPQQF.

The table lists this clonotype with many counts. The chain has TRBV7-6 and TRBJ2-2, with D unresolved. Trimming left V 1 base short and J 6 bases short, with 9 bases between. CDR3 length: 14 amino acids. CDR1 and CDR2 from the germline V gene are SGHVS and FNYEAQ. The CDR3 nucleotides are TGTGCCAGCAGCTTAGGTGACGACCCCGGGGAGCTGTTTTTT. It codes for CASSLGDDPGELFF.

The count of this clonotype is one. This may be a read error, as it is one base from a much larger clone. V is TRBV29-1 and J is TRBJ2-7, with TRBD1 as a possible D gene (5 bases). V was clipped by 2 bases and J by 3 bases, with 11 bases between them. Germline V gene lookup returns CDR1 SQVTM and CDR2 ANQGSEA. The CDR3 runs to 13 residues. CDR3 DNA sequence: TGCAGCGTTGAAAGGGGCAGGGTCTACGAGCAGTACTTC. Amino acids: CSVERGRVYEQYF.

This clonotype was observed a handful of times. The gene calls are TRBV4-3 and TRBJ1-1, with unresolved D. The CDR3 consists of 13 residues. Trimming pared 2 bases from V and 5 bases from J, leaving 9 bases between. Germline V CDR1 and CDR2: LGHNA, YSLEER. The CDR3: CASSQNTGTEAFF. The CDR3, as DNA: TGCGCCAGCAGCCAAAATACTGGGACTGAAGCTTTCTTT.

For this clonotype: A read error may be the cause here, since a much bigger clone is one base away. This is likely a read error, given that the CDR3 carries no conserved phenylalanine or tryptophan at its end. V gene TRBV18 combines with J gene TRBJ2-7, with D tentatively TRBD1 (5 bases). Trimming removed 0 bases at V and 5 bases at J, with 8 bases between. The CDR3 runs to 13 residues. CDR1 is KGHSH and CDR2 is LQKENI in the germline V gene. The CDR3 is CASSPPGADEQYI. Here the CDR3 DNA reads TGTGCCAGCTCACCACCTGGGGCGGACGAGCAGTACATC.

This clonotype was observed at least ten times. The CDR3 DNA follows: TGTGCCAGCAGCTTACGGACTAGCGGGAGGGCCACAGATACGCAGTATTTT. Translated: CASSLRTSGRATDTQYF. The chain joins TRBV11-2 to TRBJ2-3, with 15 bases matching TRBD2. From germline, CDR1 is SGHAT and CDR2 FQNNGV. The CDR3 length is 17 residues. Unmatched junction bases numbered 2, after V lost 2 bases and J lost 2 bases.

This clonotype occurred many times. V is TRBV7-9 and J is TRBJ1-6; D is unresolved. This CDR3 spans 15 amino acids. Trimming shortened V by 1 base and J by 3 bases, and 7 bases separated the two germline ends. Germline V gives CDR1 SEHNR, CDR2 FQNEAQ (reference sequence). Here the CDR3 reads CASSLVAGYNSPLHF. The CDR3 DNA is TGTGCCAGCAGCTTAGTTGCCGGCTATAATTCACCCCTCCACTTT.

With regard to this clonotype: It may be a read error: a sequence one base away is much more abundant. V and J are TRBV7-2 and TRBJ2-3, with 9 nucleotides matching TRBD2. The CDR3 is made up of 17 amino acids. With 5 bases clipped from V and 0 bases from J, the junction kept 9 bases outside the gene matches. CDR1 SGHTA and CDR2 FQGNSA come from the germline V gene. Written as DNA, the CDR3 is TGTGCCAGCAGCCTTACTAGCGGGCCTCCTAGCACAGATACGCAGTATTTT. This gives the protein CASSLTSGPPSTDTQYF.

This clonotype is medium-sized within its sample. The chain recombines TRBV25-1 with TRBJ2-7, with 7 bases lining up with TRBD1. With 8 bases clipped from V and 6 bases from J, the junction kept 4 bases outside the gene matches. The CDR3 extends over 11 amino acids. Germline assignment: CDR1 MGHDK and CDR2 SYGVNS. The CDR3 nucleotides are TGTGCCAGCCCACGGACAGGCGAGCAGTACTTC. It yields the protein CASPRTGEQYF.

Note on this clonotype: This CDR3 fails to terminate in the conserved phenylalanine or tryptophan, so it likely reflects a read error. The rearrangement uses TRBV6-5 and TRBJ1-5, with a possible D match to TRBD1 (5 bases). The CDR3 loop spans 15 amino acids. Trimming shortened V by 0 bases and J by 2 bases, and 8 bases separated the two germline ends. Germline CDR1 MNHEY, CDR2 SVGAGI. The CDR3 region is CASSYSRAGNQPQHV. CDR3 coding DNA: TGTGCCAGCAGTTACTCCAGGGCGGGCAATCAGCCCCAGCATGTT.

By its share, this clonotype is medium-sized. V is TRBV27 and J is TRBJ1-1; D remains unclear. The CDR3 covers 13 residues. From germline, CDR1 is MNHEY and CDR2 SMNVEV (reference sequence). The V gene lost 0 bases and the J gene lost 4 bases, with 6 bases spanning the gap. The CDR3 protein is CASSLSRPTEAFF. CDR3 sequence (DNA): TGTGCCAGCAGTTTATCGAGGCCCACTGAAGCTTTCTTT.

By share, this clonotype counts as medium-sized (0.01 to 0.1%). The chain employs TRBV11-2 and TRBJ2-7; D may correspond to TRBD1 or TRBD2 (5 bases each). The V gene's germline CDR1 is SGHAT and CDR2 FQNNGV. The V and J ends lost 2 bases and 12 bases respectively, with 17 bases between them. The CDR3 runs to 13 residues. CDR3 sequence: CASSLPSRDRWYF. In DNA form, the CDR3 reads TGTGCCAGCAGCTTACCCTCGAGGGACCGCTGGTACTTC.

This clonotype was detected many times. The chain carries TRBV20-1 and TRBJ2-7; TRBD2 matches 11 bases. Trimming cost V 6 bases and J 3 bases; bases outside gene matches: 7. CDR3 length: 14 amino acids. Germline CDR1 reads DFQATT; CDR2 reads SNEGSKA (reference sequence). The CDR3 DNA is TGCAGTGCGGACCCGGGACTAGCGGTCTACGAGCAGTACTTC. It encodes CSADPGLAVYEQYF.

In regard to this clonotype: A much bigger clone sits one base away, suggesting this may be a read error. The rearrangement uses TRBV6-2 or TRBV6-3 and TRBJ2-1, with 9 bases lining up with TRBD2. The CDR3 has 14 amino acids. The V gene end was trimmed by 2 bases and the J gene end by 10 bases; junction bases not matched to a gene: 6. Germline loops: CDR1 MNHEY, CDR2 SVGEGT. The CDR3 coding sequence is TGTGCCAGCAGTTACGGCGGGGGGGGGAAGGAGCAGTTCTTC. It specifies CASSYGGGGKEQFF.

Worth noting for this clonotype: The junction and the germline gene differ at one end; a read error may be behind it. The chain couples TRBV28 to TRBJ2-7; TRBD1 aligns across 9 bases. The CDR3 is made up of 16 amino acids. CDR1 is MDHEN, CDR2 SYDVKM, per germline. In DNA, the CDR3 is TGTGCCAGCAGTTTCCCCTGGACAGGGGAAGACTACGAGCAGTGCTTC. As protein: CASSFPWTGEDYEQCF.

In this sample, this clonotype is medium-sized. The rearrangement joins TRBV20-1 to TRBJ2-2; the D gene is possibly TRBD2 (7 bases). Germline CDR1 is DFQATT and CDR2 is SNEGSKA (reference sequence). The CDR3 contains 16 residues. V lost 2 bases and J lost 5, with 18 bases in between. This chain's CDR3 is CSARMGRGPRTGELFF. For the CDR3, the DNA is TGCAGTGCTAGAATGGGGCGGGGGCCGAGGACCGGGGAGCTGTTTTTT.

This clonotype is medium-sized by share. This rearrangement joins TRBV27 to TRBJ2-1; 8 bases align to TRBD2. CDR1 MNHEY and CDR2 SMNVEV come from the germline V gene (reference sequence). The trim removed 5 bases at V and 5 bases at J, leaving 8 bases unmatched. There are 15 residues in the CDR3. CDR3 residues: CASSPWREVDNEQFF. The CDR3 DNA reads as TGTGCCAGCAGTCCGTGGCGGGAGGTTGACAATGAGCAGTTCTTC.

This clonotype was seen a handful of times. The J gene is TRBJ2-3, the V gene TRBV2; 7 nucleotides line up with TRBD2. V shed 6 bases and J 3 bases; nucleotides not matched to a gene: 12. Germline CDR1 SNHLY, CDR2 FYNNEI. There are 16 residues in the CDR3. CDR3 coding DNA: TGTGCCAGCAGGGACTCACAGAGCGGGGAGACAGATACGCAGTATTTT. This codes for CASRDSQSGETDTQYF.